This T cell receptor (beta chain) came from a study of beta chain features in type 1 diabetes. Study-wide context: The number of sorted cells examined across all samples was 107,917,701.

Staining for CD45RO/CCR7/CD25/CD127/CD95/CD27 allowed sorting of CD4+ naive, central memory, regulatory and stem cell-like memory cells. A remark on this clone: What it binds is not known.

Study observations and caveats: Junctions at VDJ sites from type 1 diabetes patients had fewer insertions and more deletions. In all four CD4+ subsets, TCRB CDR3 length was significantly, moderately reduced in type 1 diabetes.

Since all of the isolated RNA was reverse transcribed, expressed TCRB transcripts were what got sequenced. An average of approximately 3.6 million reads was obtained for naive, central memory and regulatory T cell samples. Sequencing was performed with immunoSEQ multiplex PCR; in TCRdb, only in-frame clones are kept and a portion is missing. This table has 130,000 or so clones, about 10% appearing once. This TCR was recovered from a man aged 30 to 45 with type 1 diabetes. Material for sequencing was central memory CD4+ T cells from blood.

CDR3 DNA sequence: TGCGCCAGCAGCCAAGTCGGGGCAGATACGCAGTATTTT. Translation gives CASSQVGADTQYF. The chain combines TRBV4-1 with TRBJ2-3, with D perhaps TRBD2 (5 bases). V was trimmed by 1 base and J by 4 bases, leaving 6 bases between them. Germline loops: CDR1 MGHRA, CDR2 YSYEKL. The CDR3 sequence is 13 residues long.